One sample yielded the 29 T cell receptor beta chains listed below, sequenced in a study of shared clonotypes between healthy human individuals. Profiled with immunoSEQ multiplex PCR; TCRdb holds only in-frame clones, not every one. The sample consists of 740,000 or so clones, about three quarters of them appearing once. Sequencing was performed on memory CD4+ T cells sorted from blood. Described subset: CD45RA-negative fraction. Receptor source: a young woman in good health.

The chain carries TRBV5-4 and TRBJ2-1; D gene ambiguous. This CDR3 spans 16 amino acids. CDR1 and CDR2 from the germline V gene are SGHNT and YYREEE (reference sequence). Between the trimmed V and J ends, which lost 4 bases and 3 bases, there was a span of 17 bases. The CDR3: CASSADPNRLYNEQFF. CDR3 in DNA: TGTGCCAGCAGCGCAGACCCGAACCGTCTCTACAATGAGCAGTTCTTC.

The chain is built from TRBV28 and TRBJ1-5; no reliable D call. The CDR3 covers 14 residues. Trimming removed 2 bases from V and 6 bases from J, with 11 bases in between. Germline CDR1 and CDR2: MDHEN and SYDVKM. The CDR3 spells CASSLGPLGQPQHF. The CDR3, as DNA: TGTGCCAGCAGTTTAGGGCCGTTGGGTCAGCCCCAGCATTTT.

The sample holds many counts of this clone. This chain links TRBV4-2 with TRBJ2-7; 10 bases align to TRBD2. The CDR3 contains 16 residues. Germline trimming cut 0 bases from V and 2 bases from J; bases unmatched to any gene: 4. Germline-derived CDR1 and CDR2 are LGHNA and YNFKEQ. As DNA, the CDR3 is TGTGCCAGCAGCCAAGAATCTAGCGGGGGACCCTACGAGCAGTACTTC. Its protein product is CASSQESSGGPYEQYF.

This clone occurred a few times. This sequence joins TRBV28 and TRBJ2-7, with 10 bases matching TRBD2. Germline V gene sequence: CDR1 MDHEN, CDR2 SYDVKM. The CDR3 spans 15 residues. With V trimmed by 5 bases and J by 0 bases, 4 bases remained unmatched. CDR3 nucleotide sequence: TGTGCCAGCAGTAGACCTAGCGGGAGCTCCTACGAGCAGTACTTC. This translates into CASSRPSGSSYEQYF.

The V and J genes are TRBV7-2 and TRBJ2-7; D is unclear. V was cut by 5 bases and J by 6 bases, with 14 bases left in between. CDR1 and CDR2 from the germline V gene are SGHTA and FQGNSA. The CDR3 has 13 residues. CDR3 bases: TGTGCCAGCAGCCCCCTGGGAATTAGCGAGCAGTACTTC. Protein: CASSPLGISEQYF. Full variable domain (outside the CDR3, taken from reference TRBV7-2 and TRBJ2-7): GAGVSQSPSNKVTEKGKDVELRCDPISGHTALYWYRQSLGQGLEFLIYFQGNSAPDKSGLPSDRFSAERTGGSVSTLTIQRTQQEDSAVYLCASSPLGISEQYFGPGTRLTVT.

To note about this clone: This clone may be a read error of a much larger clone one base away. This chain links TRBV5-1 with TRBJ1-5; the D gene is possibly TRBD1 (6 bases). The CDR3 length is 15 residues. Trimming removed 0 bases at V and 8 bases at J, with 15 bases between. Germline-derived CDR1 and CDR2 are SGHRS and YFSETQ. The CDR3 is CASSLGPGAREPQHF. CDR3 sequence (DNA): TGCGCCAGCAGCTTGGGACCGGGGGCGAGGGAGCCCCAGCATTTT.

The chain links TRBV7-8 to TRBJ2-7; D is perhaps TRBD1 (5 bases). CDR1 SGHVS and CDR2 FQNEAQ come from the germline V gene. V lost 2 bases and J lost 3, with 11 bases in between. The CDR3 loop spans 14 amino acids. The CDR3 loop is CASSLTDSYYEQYF. DNA of the CDR3: TGTGCCAGCAGCTTAACCGACAGCTACTACGAGCAGTACTTC.

By share, this clone ranks as medium-sized (0.01 to 0.1%). The chain recombines TRBV7-9 with TRBJ2-2; 9 bases line up with TRBD1. The CDR3 is 17 residues long. The germline gives CDR1 SEHNR, CDR2 FQNEAQ (reference sequence). After removal of 8 bases from V and 5 bases from J, the junction contained 15 bases not matched to a gene. CDR3 bases: TGTGCCAGCTCTCCTTTCTGGACAGGGGTGCGGACCGGGGAGCTGTTTTTT. It specifies CASSPFWTGVRTGELFF.

CDR3 loop: CASTQQGPNTGELFF. CDR3 in DNA: TGTGCCAGCACCCAACAGGGGCCGAACACCGGGGAGCTGTTTTTT. This chain joins TRBV28 and TRBJ2-2; 7 bases agree with TRBD1. V lost 7 bases, J lost 0 bases, and 5 bases stayed unmatched. CDR1 and CDR2 (germline): MDHEN, SYDVKM. CDR3 length: 15 amino acids.

The chain recombines TRBV5-1 with TRBJ2-1; 7 bases fit TRBD2. V gave up 5 bases and J gave up 6 bases; unmatched junction bases: 8. Germline CDR1 and CDR2: SGHRS and YFSETQ. The CDR3 is made up of 14 amino acids. CDR3 bases: TGCGCCAGCAGGGGCGGGAGTCTCGGCAATGAGCAGTTCTTC. This codes for CASRGGSLGNEQFF. The full variable domain, completed using reference TRBV5-1 and TRBJ2-1, is KAGVTQTPRYLIKTRGQQVTLSCSPISGHRSVSWYQQTPGQGLQFLFEYFSETQRNKGNFPGRFSGRQFSNSRSEMNVSTLELGDSALYLCASRGGSLGNEQFFGPGTRLTVL.

The table lists this clone with a count of one. DNA of the CDR3: TGCGCCAGCAGACAGCAAGAGACCCAGTACTTC. Encoded protein: CASRQQETQYF. This chain connects TRBV5-1 to TRBJ2-5; no definite D call. The CDR3 is 11 residues long. CDR1 is SGHRS, CDR2 YFSETQ, per germline. V was clipped by 5 bases and J by 2 bases, with 4 bases between them.

The rearrangement uses TRBV7-8 and TRBJ2-2; tentatively, D is TRBD2 (5 bases). Trimming removed 3 bases from V and 2 bases from J, with 7 bases in between. Germline assignment: CDR1 SGHVS and CDR2 FQNEAQ. The CDR3 runs to 14 residues. The CDR3 nucleotides are TGTGCCAGCAGCTTGGACTTCAACACCGGGGAGCTGTTTTTT. Its protein product is CASSLDFNTGELFF.

As for this clone: Given a much more abundant clone one base away, this may be a read error. This chain joins TRBV11-3 and TRBJ2-2; maybe TRBD1 (6 bases). The CDR3 covers 13 residues. In germline, CDR1 is SGHNT, CDR2 YENEEA. V was trimmed by 5 bases and J by 5 bases, leaving 9 bases between them. Written as DNA, the CDR3 is TGTGCCAGCAGCCCAGGGGTTACCGGGGAGCTGTTTTTT. Residues: CASSPGVTGELFF.

V gene TRBV13 combines with J gene TRBJ2-1; tentatively, D is TRBD2 (8 bases). Between the trimmed V and J ends, which lost 1 base and 8 bases, there was a span of 27 bases. CDR1 is PRHDT, CDR2 FYEKMQ, per germline (reference sequence). CDR3 length: 19 residues. The CDR3 DNA is TGTGCCAGCAGCTTAGAACTAGCGGAAATCCTCAGGGGGAAGGATGAGCAGTTCTTC. Its translation: CASSLELAEILRGKDEQFF.

This clone has only one observation. CDR3 amino acids: CASRTKPTEAFF. The DNA for the CDR3 is TGTGCCAGCAGGACCAAGCCCACTGAAGCTTTCTTT. This chain joins TRBV28 and TRBJ1-1; D unresolved. Trimming shortened V by 6 bases and J by 4 bases, and 9 bases separated the two germline ends. Germline assignment: CDR1 MDHEN and CDR2 SYDVKM. The CDR3 is 12 residues long.

This clone was detected only a few times. V and J are TRBV5-6 and TRBJ2-7; 8 bases match TRBD1. V trimming: 2 bases; J trimming: 4 bases; junction bases outside the gene matches: 8. The CDR3 length is 15 residues. CDR1 is SGHDT and CDR2 is YYEEEE in the germline V gene. The CDR3 nucleotides read TGTGCCAGCAGCTTCACGGGACAGGTATTATACGAGCAGTACTTC. Protein: CASSFTGQVLYEQYF.

This chain connects TRBV6-1 to TRBJ2-7; no reliable D call. Germline V gene sequence: CDR1 MNHNS, CDR2 SASEGT. The CDR3 contains 14 residues. V dropped 2 bases and J dropped 5 bases, with 13 bases sitting between them. The CDR3 loop reads CASSEYWGTDEQYF. The CDR3 coding sequence is TGTGCCAGCAGTGAATACTGGGGAACCGACGAGCAGTACTTC.

The chain links TRBV29-1 to TRBJ2-2; D call uncertain. The V gene's germline CDR1 is SQVTM and CDR2 ANQGSEA. CDR3 size: 15 residues. Trimming took 7 bases from V and 1 from J, leaving 16 bases between them. CDR3 sequence (DNA): TGCAGCGGAGTCGTGGGGTTGGGGAACACCGGGGAGCTGTTTTTT. Translated: CSGVVGLGNTGELFF.

The chain recombines TRBV2 with TRBJ2-5; D is undetermined. The ends were cut back, 4 bases at V and 5 bases at J, with 11 bases in the middle. The V gene's germline CDR1 is SNHLY and CDR2 FYNNEI. The CDR3 sequence is 13 residues long. This CDR3 reads CASSGTDRETQYF. The DNA for the CDR3 is TGTGCCAGCAGTGGAACGGACCGGGAGACCCAGTACTTC.

This sequence joins TRBV19 and TRBJ2-5; 12 bases match TRBD1. The last part of the DNA fits TRBJ2-7 better; the J call may be wrong. This CDR3 is 14 amino acids long. CDR1 and CDR2 from the germline V gene are LNHDA and SQIVND (reference sequence). The CDR3 region is CASSGTGGIYEQYF. The CDR3 region has the DNA TGTGCCAGTAGCGGGACAGGGGGCATCTACGAGCAGTACTTC.

Here the CDR3 DNA reads TGCGCCAGCAGCCACAAGGCCTCTAGCGGGGCCTCCTACAATGAGCAGTTCTTC. Translation: CASSHKASSGASYNEQFF. The V call is TRBV4-1, the J call TRBJ2-1; 9 positions match TRBD2. With V trimmed by 3 bases and J by 0 bases, 9 bases remained unmatched. CDR3 length: 18 amino acids. Germline CDR1 and CDR2: MGHRA and YSYEKL.

The chain uses TRBV27 and TRBJ1-2, with 7 bases aligning to TRBD1. CDR1 MNHEY and CDR2 SMNVEV come from the germline V gene (reference sequence). This CDR3 region has 14 residues. With V trimmed by 5 bases and J by 4 bases, 7 bases remained unmatched. CDR3 in DNA: TGTGCCAGCAGTGTCAGGGGACAGATCTATGGCTACACCTTC. It translates to CASSVRGQIYGYTF.

This chain links TRBV5-1 with TRBJ2-1; 13 bases fit TRBD2. The CDR3 covers 15 residues. V shed 4 bases, J shed 6 bases, and the junction held 4 bases outside the gene matches. Germline V lookup: CDR1 SGHRS, CDR2 YFSETQ. The DNA of the CDR3 is TGCGCCAGCAGCCCGGGACTAGCGGGATTCAATGAGCAGTTCTTC. It codes for CASSPGLAGFNEQFF.

This chain joins TRBV5-4 and TRBJ1-1; TRBD1 agrees at 11 bases. The V and J ends lost 0 bases and 3 bases, in that order; junction bases with no gene match: 1. CDR1 and CDR2 from the germline V gene are SGHNT and YYREEE (reference sequence). The CDR3 contains 15 residues. CDR3 in DNA: TGTGCCAGCAGCTTGGGGGACAGGGGGGACACTGAAGCTTTCTTT. Translation gives CASSLGDRGDTEAFF.

The J gene is TRBJ2-3, the V gene TRBV5-6, with a weak D call TRBD2 (5 bases). The CDR3 is 15 residues long. Trimming removed 0 bases from V and 3 bases from J, with 11 bases in between. Germline CDR1 SGHDT, CDR2 YYEEEE. The CDR3: CASSLVDRGTDTQYF. The CDR3 DNA sequence: TGTGCCAGCAGCTTGGTGGATCGGGGTACAGATACGCAGTATTTT. Filled out from reference TRBV5-6 and TRBJ2-3, the complete variable domain reads DAGVTQSPTHLIKTRGQQVTLRCSPKSGHDTVSWYQQALGQGPQFIFQYYEEEERQRGNFPDRFSGHQFPNYSSELNVNALLLGDSALYLCASSLVDRGTDTQYFGPGTRLTVL.

This clone was seen only a few times. The V and J genes are TRBV5-1 and TRBJ1-4; D uncertain. V dropped 0 bases and J dropped 0 bases, with 9 bases sitting between them. Germline values: CDR1 SGHRS, CDR2 YFSETQ. The CDR3 totals 16 residues. The CDR3, as DNA: TGCGCCAGCAGCTTGGGGGCACCTGCAACTAATGAAAAACTGTTTTTT. Translation: CASSLGAPATNEKLFF.

This clone was counted a few times. One junction end disagrees with the germline gene, perhaps due to a read error. The rearrangement links TRBV7-2 to TRBJ2-7; D possibly corresponds to TRBD2 (5 bases). Germline V gives CDR1 SGHTA, CDR2 FQGNSA. The CDR3 loop spans 16 amino acids. The CDR3 DNA reads as TGTGCCCGCAGGATTGGGAGAAGCGGCCATAATTACGAGCAGTACTTC. This sequence encodes CARRIGRSGHNYEQYF.

Notes on this clone: The sample holds other DNA sequences that translate to the same CDR3. V is TRBV6-1 and J is TRBJ2-1; 11 bases line up with TRBD2. Germline V gene lookup returns CDR1 MNHNS and CDR2 SASEGT. There are 16 residues in the CDR3. Trimming took 4 bases from V and 4 from J; bases not matched to a gene: 6. CDR3 region: CASSGRLAGSYNEQFF. CDR3 DNA: TGTGCCAGCAGTGGGAGACTAGCGGGATCTTACAATGAGCAGTTCTTC.

This chain connects TRBV6-5 to TRBJ1-2, with D possibly being TRBD1 (5 bases). The germline V gene encodes CDR1 MNHEY and CDR2 SVGAGI. This CDR3 spans 15 amino acids. V lost 6 bases, J lost 3 bases, and 17 bases lay in between. CDR3 bases: TGTGCCAGCAGCCGTCTCGGGGGAGGGGACTATGGCTACACCTTC. Protein product: CASSRLGGGDYGYTF.